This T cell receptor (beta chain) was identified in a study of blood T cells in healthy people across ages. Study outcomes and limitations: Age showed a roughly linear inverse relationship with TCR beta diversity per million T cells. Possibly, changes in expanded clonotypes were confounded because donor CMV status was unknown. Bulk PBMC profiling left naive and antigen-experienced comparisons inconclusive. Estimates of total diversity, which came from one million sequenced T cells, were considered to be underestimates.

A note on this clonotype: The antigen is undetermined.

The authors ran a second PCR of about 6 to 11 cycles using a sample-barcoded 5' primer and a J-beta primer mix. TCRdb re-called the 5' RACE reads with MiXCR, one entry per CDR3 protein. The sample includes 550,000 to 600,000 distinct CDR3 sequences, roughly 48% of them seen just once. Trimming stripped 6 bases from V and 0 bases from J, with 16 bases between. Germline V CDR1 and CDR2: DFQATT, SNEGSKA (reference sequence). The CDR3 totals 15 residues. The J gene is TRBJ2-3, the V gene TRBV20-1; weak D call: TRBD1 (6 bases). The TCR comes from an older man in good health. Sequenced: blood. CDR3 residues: CSASRGGISTDTQYF. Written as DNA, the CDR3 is TGCAGTGCCTCACGAGGGGGAATTAGCACAGATACGCAGTATTTT.